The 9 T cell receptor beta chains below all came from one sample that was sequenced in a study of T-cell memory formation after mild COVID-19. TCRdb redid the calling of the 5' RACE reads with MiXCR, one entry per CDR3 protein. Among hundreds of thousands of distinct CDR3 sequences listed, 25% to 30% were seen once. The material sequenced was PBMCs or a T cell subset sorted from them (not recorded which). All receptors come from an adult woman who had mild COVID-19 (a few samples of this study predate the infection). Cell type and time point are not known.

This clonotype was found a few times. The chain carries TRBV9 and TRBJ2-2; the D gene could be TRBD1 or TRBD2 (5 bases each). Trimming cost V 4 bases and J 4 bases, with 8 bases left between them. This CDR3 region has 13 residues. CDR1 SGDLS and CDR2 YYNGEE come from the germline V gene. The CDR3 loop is CASSPGTTGELFF. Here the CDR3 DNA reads TGTGCCAGCAGCCCTGGGACCACCGGGGAGCTGTTTTTT.

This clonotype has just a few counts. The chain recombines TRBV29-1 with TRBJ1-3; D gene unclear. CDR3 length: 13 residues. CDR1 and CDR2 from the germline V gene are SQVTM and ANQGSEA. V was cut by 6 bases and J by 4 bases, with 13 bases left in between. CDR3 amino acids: CSVPGSGGNTIYF. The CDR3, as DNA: TGCAGCGTCCCGGGGAGCGGCGGAAACACCATATATTTT. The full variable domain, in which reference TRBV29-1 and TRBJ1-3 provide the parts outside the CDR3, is SAVISQKPSRDICQRGTSLTIQCQVDSQVTMMFWYRQQPGQSLTLIATANQGSEATYESGFVIDKFPISRPNLTFSTLTVSNMSPEDSSIYLCSVPGSGGNTIYFGEGSWLTVV.

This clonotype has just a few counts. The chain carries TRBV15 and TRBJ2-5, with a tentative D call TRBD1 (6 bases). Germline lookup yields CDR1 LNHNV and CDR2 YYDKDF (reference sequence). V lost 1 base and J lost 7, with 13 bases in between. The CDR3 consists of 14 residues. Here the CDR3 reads CATSRAGQLGTQYF. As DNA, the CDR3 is TGTGCCACCAGCAGAGCTGGACAGCTTGGGACCCAGTACTTC.

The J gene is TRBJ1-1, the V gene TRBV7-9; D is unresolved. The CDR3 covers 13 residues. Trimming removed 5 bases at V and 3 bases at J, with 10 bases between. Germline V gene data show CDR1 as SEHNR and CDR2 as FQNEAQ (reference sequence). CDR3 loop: CASSPEGDTEAFF. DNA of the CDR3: TGTGCCAGCAGCCCGGAGGGCGACACTGAAGCTTTCTTT.

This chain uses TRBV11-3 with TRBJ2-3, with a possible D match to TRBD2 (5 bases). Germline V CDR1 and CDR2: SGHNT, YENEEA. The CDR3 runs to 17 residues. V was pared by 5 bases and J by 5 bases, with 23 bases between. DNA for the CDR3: TGTGCCAGCAGCCCCGGACTGGGAAGGAGATCCCAAGATACGCAGTATTTT. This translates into CASSPGLGRRSQDTQYF.

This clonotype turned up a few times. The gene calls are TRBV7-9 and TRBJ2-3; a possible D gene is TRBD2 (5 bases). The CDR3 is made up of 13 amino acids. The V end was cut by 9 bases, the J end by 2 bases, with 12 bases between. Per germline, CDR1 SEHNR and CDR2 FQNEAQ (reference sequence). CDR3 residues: CARLDSNTDTQYF. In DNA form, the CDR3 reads TGTGCCAGACTGGACTCAAACACAGATACGCAGTATTTT. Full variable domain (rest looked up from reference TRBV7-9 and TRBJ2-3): DTGVSQNPRHKITKRGQNVTFRCDPISEHNRLYWYRQTLGQGPEFLTYFQNEAQLEKSRLLSDRFSAERPKGSFSTLEIQRTEQGDSAMYLCARLDSNTDTQYFGPGTRLTVL.

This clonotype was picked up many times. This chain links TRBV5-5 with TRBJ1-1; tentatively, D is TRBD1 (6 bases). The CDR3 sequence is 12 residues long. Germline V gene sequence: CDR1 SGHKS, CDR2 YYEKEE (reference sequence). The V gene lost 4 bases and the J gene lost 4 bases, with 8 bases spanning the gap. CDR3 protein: CASSAQGTEAFF. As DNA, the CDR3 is TGTGCCAGCAGCGCACAGGGCACTGAAGCTTTCTTT. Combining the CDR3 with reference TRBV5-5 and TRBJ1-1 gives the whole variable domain DAGVTQSPTHLIKTRGQQVTLRCSPISGHKSVSWYQQVLGQGPQFIFQYYEKEERGRGNFPDRFSARQFPNYSSELNVNALLLGDSALYLCASSAQGTEAFFGQGTRLTVV.

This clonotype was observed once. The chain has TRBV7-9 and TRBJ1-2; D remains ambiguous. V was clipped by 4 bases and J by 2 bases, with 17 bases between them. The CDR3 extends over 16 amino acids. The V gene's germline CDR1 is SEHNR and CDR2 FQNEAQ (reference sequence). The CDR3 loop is CASSSGRVTQNYGYTF. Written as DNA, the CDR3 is TGTGCCAGCAGCTCCGGACGGGTAACACAGAACTATGGCTACACCTTC. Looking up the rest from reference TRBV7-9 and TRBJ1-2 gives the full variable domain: DTGVSQNPRHKITKRGQNVTFRCDPISEHNRLYWYRQTLGQGPEFLTYFQNEAQLEKSRLLSDRFSAERPKGSFSTLEIQRTEQGDSAMYLCASSSGRVTQNYGYTFGSGTRLTVV.

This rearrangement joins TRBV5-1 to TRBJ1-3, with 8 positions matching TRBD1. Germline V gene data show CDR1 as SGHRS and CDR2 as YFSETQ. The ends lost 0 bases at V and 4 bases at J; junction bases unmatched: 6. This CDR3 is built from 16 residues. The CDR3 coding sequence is TGCGCCAGCAGCTTGGCGGGACAGGCACGAGGAAACACCATATATTTT. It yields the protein CASSLAGQARGNTIYF.